This passage covers 2 T cell receptor beta chains from one sample sequenced in a study of T cells in localized non-small cell lung cancer. Clones were read by immunoSEQ multiplex PCR, and TCRdb kept only the in-frame ones, dropping some. The data show about 36,000 clones, 70% to 90% seen once. Sample: peripheral blood, taken before any cancer treatment. These receptors originate from a woman aged 35 to 70 with stage I lung adenocarcinoma.

This clone was found a few times. The chain carries TRBV5-1 and TRBJ1-1, with D possibly being TRBD1 (5 bases). V was shortened by 1 base and J by 5 bases, with 12 bases between the two germline ends. Germline lookup yields CDR1 SGHRS and CDR2 YFSETQ. CDR3 length: 14 residues. The CDR3 DNA reads TGCGCCAGCAGCTTGAACGGGGCCGGTACTGAAGCTTTCTTT. Translating gives CASSLNGAGTEAFF.

This chain connects TRBV6-1 to TRBJ1-2, with a possible D match to TRBD1 (5 bases). Germline V gene data show CDR1 as MNHNS and CDR2 as SASEGT. V gave up 5 bases and J gave up 5 bases, with 6 bases separating them. The CDR3 contains 11 residues. Here the CDR3 DNA reads TGTGCCAGCAGTCCAGGGTATGGCTACACCTTC. Its protein product is CASSPGYGYTF.